The 26 T cell receptor beta chains below all came from one sample that was sequenced in a study of T cells in tuberculosis. Sequencing used immunoSEQ multiplex PCR; TCRdb keeps in-frame clones, though not all of them. The repertoire holds under 40,000 clones, with 94% as singletons. Sequencing was performed on PBMCs. The source is a donor aged 10-30 years with latent tuberculosis or without tuberculosis infection.

The gene calls are TRBV5-4 and TRBJ2-1; a weak D match, TRBD2 (5 bases). The CDR3 has 15 amino acids. The germline V gene encodes CDR1 SGHNT and CDR2 YYREEE (reference sequence). Trimming left V 7 bases short and J 1 base short, with 15 bases between. The CDR3 DNA sequence: TGTGCCAGCTCCCATGGGGAGAATTCCTACAATGAGCAGTTCTTC. Translated, it gives CASSHGENSYNEQFF.

The CDR3 region has the DNA TGTGCCAGCAGCCAAGAATCGGGATCCTACGAGCAGTACTTC. Translated: CASSQESGSYEQYF. The gene calls are TRBV4-2 and TRBJ2-7, with D possibly being TRBD2 (5 bases). The CDR3 has 14 amino acids. Trimming cost V 0 bases and J 1 base, with 7 bases left between them. CDR1 is LGHNA, CDR2 YNFKEQ, per germline.

The chain employs TRBV7-8 and TRBJ2-1; tentative D call: TRBD1 (5 bases). Germline values: CDR1 SGHVS, CDR2 FQNEAQ. V shed 5 bases and J shed 0 bases, with 14 bases lying between them. The CDR3 extends over 16 amino acids. The chain's CDR3 is CASSPYDRSSYNEQFF. CDR3 sequence (DNA): TGTGCCAGCAGCCCATACGACAGAAGCTCCTACAATGAGCAGTTCTTC.

V usage is TRBV6-4 and J usage is TRBJ2-1; a weak D match, TRBD1 (6 bases). The V end lost 10 bases, the J end lost 4 bases, and 20 bases lay between the germline ends. Germline loops: CDR1 MRHNA, CDR2 SNTAGT. CDR3 length equals 15 residues. The chain's CDR3 is CATQLERGGYNEQFF. The CDR3 nucleotides read TGTGCCACTCAGCTAGAGAGAGGGGGTTACAATGAGCAGTTCTTC.

This chain uses TRBV9 with TRBJ2-7, with D possibly TRBD2 on 7 matching bases. V gave up 3 bases and J gave up 6 bases, with 10 bases separating them. Germline V CDR1 and CDR2: SGDLS, YYNGEE. This CDR3 has 12 residues. This chain's CDR3 is CASSDGGPEQYF. CDR3 in DNA: TGTGCCAGCAGCGACGGGGGGCCCGAGCAGTACTTC.

This clone was recorded only once. The chain recombines TRBV28 with TRBJ1-4; D perhaps matches TRBD1 (5 bases). The length of the CDR3 is 11 residues. Trimming pared 5 bases from V and 10 bases from J, leaving 8 bases between. Germline V gives CDR1 MDHEN, CDR2 SYDVKM. The CDR3 loop is CASSGGGKLFF. DNA for the CDR3: TGTGCCAGCAGTGGCGGGGGAAAACTGTTTTTT.

This sequence joins TRBV30 and TRBJ2-3; D ambiguous. From germline, CDR1 is GTSNPN and CDR2 SVGIG (reference sequence). Trimming took off 5 bases at V and 5 bases at J, with 17 bases between the two ends. The CDR3 totals 14 residues. For the CDR3, the DNA is TGTGCCTGGCGCCGGAAAGCAGGAATAGATACGCAGTATTTT. It specifies CAWRRKAGIDTQYF.

This rearrangement joins TRBV13 to TRBJ2-7, with D maybe TRBD2 (5 bases). Germline lookup yields CDR1 PRHDT and CDR2 FYEKMQ (reference sequence). V was pared by 5 bases and J by 5 bases, with 10 bases between. The CDR3 runs to 12 residues. Written as DNA, the CDR3 is TGTGCCAGCAGCCTACTAGTAAACGAGCAGTACTTC. It encodes CASSLLVNEQYF.

CDR3 DNA sequence: TGTGCCACCAGCGGTTCCGGGACAGGGGGTTACAATGAGCAGTTCTTC. Its protein is CATSGSGTGGYNEQFF. The rearrangement uses TRBV15 and TRBJ2-1; 11 nucleotides align to TRBD1. The V gene's germline CDR1 is LNHNV and CDR2 YYDKDF (reference sequence). The junction had 7 bases not matched to a gene; V was cut back by 5 bases and J by 4 bases. The CDR3 has 16 residues.

The chain couples TRBV7-2 to TRBJ2-1, with 7 positions matching TRBD1. The J segment lost 3 bases and the V segment lost 1 base, leaving 3 bases of the junction unmatched. Germline CDR1 is SGHTA and CDR2 is FQGNSA. The CDR3 consists of 15 residues. The CDR3, as DNA: TGTGCCAGCAGCTTAGGGACAGGTCTCTACAATGAGCAGTTCTTC. The encoded protein is CASSLGTGLYNEQFF.

About this clone itself: At one boundary the junction diverges from the germline segment, which might be a read error. The V call is TRBV2, the J call TRBJ1-2, with a tentative D call TRBD1 (6 bases). Germline values: CDR1 SNHLY, CDR2 FYNNEI. The CDR3 consists of 15 residues. The DNA for the CDR3 is TGTGCCAGCAGTGAAGATGCGCGGTACAGGGTATATCTGCCCTTC. Protein product: CASSEDARYRVYLPF.

The chain links TRBV18 to TRBJ2-3; 11 bases fit TRBD2. V shed 5 bases, J shed 2 bases, and the junction held 6 bases outside the gene matches. The CDR3 is made up of 16 amino acids. Per the germline V gene, CDR1 is KGHSH and CDR2 is LQKENI. The CDR3 nucleotides read TGTGCCAGCTCATCTCTGACTAGCGGGACCACAGATACGCAGTATTTT. It codes for CASSSLTSGTTDTQYF.

V gene TRBV5-4 combines with J gene TRBJ1-2; TRBD1 aligns across 11 bases. The V segment lost 3 bases and the J segment 5 bases; nucleotides outside the gene matches: 6. CDR3 length: 15 residues. Germline CDR1 SGHNT, CDR2 YYREEE (reference sequence). CDR3 DNA: TGTGCCAGCAGCTGGGACAGGGGGATGGGGTATGGCTACACCTTC. Translation gives CASSWDRGMGYGYTF. The whole variable domain, filled in from reference TRBV5-4 and TRBJ1-2, reads ETGVTQSPTHLIKTRGQQVTLRCSSQSGHNTVSWYQQALGQGPQFIFQYYREEENGRGNFPPRFSGLQFPNYSSELNVNALELDDSALYLCASSWDRGMGYGYTFGSGTRLTVV.

This chain uses TRBV9 with TRBJ1-2, with D possibly being TRBD1 (5 bases). CDR1 SGDLS and CDR2 YYNGEE come from the germline V gene. The CDR3 consists of 18 residues. V was trimmed by 6 bases and J by 5 bases, leaving 29 bases between them. As DNA, the CDR3 is TGTGCCAGCACTGTAGGGATAGGGACTAATCCCGGGGCTTATGGCTACACCTTC. Its protein is CASTVGIGTNPGAYGYTF.

This CDR3 is CASSGAPVQASGNTIYF. DNA of the CDR3: TGTGCCAGCAGCGGAGCCCCCGTACAGGCTTCTGGAAACACCATATATTTT. This chain connects TRBV5-4 to TRBJ1-3; TRBD1 might be the D (5 bases). The V gene lost 4 bases and the J gene lost 1 base, with 18 bases spanning the gap. This CDR3 is 17 amino acids long. The V gene's germline CDR1 is SGHNT and CDR2 YYREEE (reference sequence).

This chain joins TRBV7-9 and TRBJ2-1; TRBD1 matches 12 bases. This CDR3 has 14 residues. Germline V gives CDR1 SEHNR, CDR2 FQNEAQ (reference sequence). The trim removed 6 bases at V and 4 bases at J, leaving 1 base unmatched. The DNA of the CDR3 is TGTGCCAGCAGGGGACAGGGGGCTTACAATGAGCAGTTCTTC. Protein product: CASRGQGAYNEQFF.

The J gene is TRBJ2-7, the V gene TRBV21-1; the D call in the table, TRBD2, was not verified against the DNA. TRBV21-1 is annotated as a pseudogene. The CDR3 runs 14 residues. The CDR3 is CASRFPNGSYEQYF. CDR3 in DNA: TGTGCCAGCAGGTTCCCGAACGGGAGTTACGAGCAGTACTTC.

This clone was detected only once. The chain employs TRBV25-1 and TRBJ2-2, with 8 positions matching TRBD2. V shed 1 base, J shed 6 bases, and the junction held 7 bases outside the gene matches. The CDR3 sequence is 16 residues long. CDR1 is MGHDK and CDR2 is SYGVNS in the germline V gene. This CDR3 is CASSESKAGVAGELFF. DNA for the CDR3: TGTGCCAGCAGTGAATCTAAAGCGGGAGTTGCCGGGGAGCTGTTTTTT.

The genes are TRBV4-2 and TRBJ2-1, with TRBD1 identical over 8 bases. CDR3 length: 17 residues. V was pared by 1 base and J by 7 bases, with 12 bases of the junction left unmatched. CDR1 LGHNA and CDR2 YNFKEQ come from the germline V gene. The chain's CDR3 is CASSQVWGRTGRNEQFF. The CDR3 nucleotides read TGTGCCAGCAGCCAAGTTTGGGGTCGGACAGGGAGGAATGAGCAGTTCTTC.

This chain uses TRBV15 with TRBJ2-5; tentatively, D is TRBD1 (5 bases). The CDR3 contains 15 residues. Germline assignment: CDR1 LNHNV and CDR2 YYDKDF (reference sequence). The V end lost 0 bases, the J end lost 7 bases, and 15 bases lay between the germline ends. The CDR3 reads CATSRDRAGRTTQYF. As DNA, the CDR3 is TGTGCCACCAGCAGAGATCGGGCAGGGCGGACGACCCAGTACTTC.

This clone has only one observation. The rearrangement links TRBV7-8 to TRBJ2-3; TRBD1 matches 10 bases. The germline V gene encodes CDR1 SGHVS and CDR2 FQNEAQ. The CDR3 contains 17 residues. Losses at the gene ends were 7 bases for V and 1 base for J; bases not matched to a gene: 11. The CDR3 loop reads CASILLADRGGTDTQYF. DNA of the CDR3: TGTGCCAGCATCCTACTTGCGGACAGGGGGGGCACAGATACGCAGTATTTT.

To note about this clone: One junction end disagrees with the germline gene, perhaps due to a read error. The rearrangement uses TRBV9 and TRBJ2-5, with D perhaps matching TRBD1 (5 bases). CDR1 is SGDLS and CDR2 is YYNGEE in the germline V gene. This CDR3 has 12 residues. The CDR3 sequence: CANSPQGETQYF. In DNA, the CDR3 is TGTGCCAACAGCCCTCAGGGTGAGACCCAGTACTTC.

This sequence joins TRBV9 and TRBJ1-4; no reliable D call. The V and J ends lost 0 bases and 4 bases respectively, with 10 bases between them. Germline-derived CDR1 and CDR2 are SGDLS and YYNGEE. The CDR3 has 15 residues. CDR3 coding DNA: TGTGCCAGCAGCGTAGGGGCAGAAGTTAATGAAAAACTGTTTTTT. Translated, it gives CASSVGAEVNEKLFF.

In its sample, this clone was seen once. The V gene is TRBV28, the J gene TRBJ2-2, with TRBD2 matching 9 bases. Germline CDR1 is MDHEN and CDR2 is SYDVKM. The V segment lost 11 bases and the J segment 6 bases; nucleotides outside the gene matches: 10. This CDR3 contains 14 residues. CDR3 coding DNA: TGTGCCTCAAGTGCGGGAGGGCCTCCCGGGGAGCTGTTTTTT. Translating gives CASSAGGPPGELFF.

V and J are TRBV4-2 and TRBJ2-7; D might be TRBD1 (6 bases). This CDR3 has 15 residues. Looked up from germline, CDR1 is LGHNA and CDR2 is YNFKEQ. The V gene lost 3 bases and the J gene lost 6 bases, with 18 bases spanning the gap. In nucleotides, the CDR3 is TGTGCCAGCAGCCACCACGGACAGTCTTCGGGCGAGCAGTACTTC. As protein: CASSHHGQSSGEQYF.

The chain links TRBV7-8 to TRBJ1-2, with TRBD1 as a possible D gene (6 bases). Per germline, CDR1 SGHVS and CDR2 FQNEAQ. V gave up 2 bases and J gave up 0 bases, with 10 bases separating them. The CDR3 consists of 15 residues. The chain's CDR3 is CASSLQGPANYGYTF. CDR3 sequence (DNA): TGTGCCAGCAGCTTACAGGGGCCAGCTAACTATGGCTACACCTTC.